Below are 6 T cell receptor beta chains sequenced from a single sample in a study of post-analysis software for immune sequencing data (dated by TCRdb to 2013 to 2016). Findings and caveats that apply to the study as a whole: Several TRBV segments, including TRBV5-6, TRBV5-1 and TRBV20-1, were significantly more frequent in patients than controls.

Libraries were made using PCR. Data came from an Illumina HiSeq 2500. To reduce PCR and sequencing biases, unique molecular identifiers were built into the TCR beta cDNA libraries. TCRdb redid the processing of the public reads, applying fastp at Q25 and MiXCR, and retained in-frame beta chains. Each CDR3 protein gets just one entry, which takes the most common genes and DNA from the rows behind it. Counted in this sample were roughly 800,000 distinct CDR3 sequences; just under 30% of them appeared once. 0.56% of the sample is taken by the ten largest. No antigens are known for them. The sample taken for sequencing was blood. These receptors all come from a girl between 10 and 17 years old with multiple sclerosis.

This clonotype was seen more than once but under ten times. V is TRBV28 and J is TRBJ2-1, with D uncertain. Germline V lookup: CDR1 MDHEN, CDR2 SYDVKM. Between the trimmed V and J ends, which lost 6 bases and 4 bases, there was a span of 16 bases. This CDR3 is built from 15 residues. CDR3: CASSRRQQWYNEQFF. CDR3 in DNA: TGTGCCAGCAGCCGACGGCAGCAGTGGTACAATGAGCAGTTCTTC.

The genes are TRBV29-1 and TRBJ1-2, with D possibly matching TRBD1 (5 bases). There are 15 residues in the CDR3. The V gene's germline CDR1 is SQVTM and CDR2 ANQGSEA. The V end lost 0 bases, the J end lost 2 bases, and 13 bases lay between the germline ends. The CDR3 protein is CSVEDPRGGNYGYTF. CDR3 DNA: TGCAGCGTTGAAGATCCCCGGGGCGGCAACTATGGCTACACCTTC.

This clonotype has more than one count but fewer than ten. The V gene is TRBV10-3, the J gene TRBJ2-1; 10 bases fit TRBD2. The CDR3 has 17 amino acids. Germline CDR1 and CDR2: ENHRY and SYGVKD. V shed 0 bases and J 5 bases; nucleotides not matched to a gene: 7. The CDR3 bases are TGTGCCATCAGTGAGTCGGGGAGCGGGAGGGGAAACAATGAGCAGTTCTTC. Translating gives CAISESGSGRGNNEQFF.

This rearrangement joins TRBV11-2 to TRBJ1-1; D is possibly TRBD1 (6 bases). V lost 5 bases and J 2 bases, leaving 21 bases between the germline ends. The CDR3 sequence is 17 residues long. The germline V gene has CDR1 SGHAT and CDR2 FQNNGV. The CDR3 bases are TGTGCCAGCAGCCTGCGTACGGCAGGGGTGAGAAACACTGAAGCTTTCTTT. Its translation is CASSLRTAGVRNTEAFF.

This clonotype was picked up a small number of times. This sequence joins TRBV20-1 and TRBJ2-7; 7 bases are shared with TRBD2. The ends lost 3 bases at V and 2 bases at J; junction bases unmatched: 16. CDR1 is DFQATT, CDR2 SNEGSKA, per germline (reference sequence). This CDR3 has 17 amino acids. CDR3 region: CSASRADRAGRAYEQYF. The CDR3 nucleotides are TGCAGTGCTAGCCGAGCAGACAGAGCGGGAAGGGCCTACGAGCAGTACTTC.

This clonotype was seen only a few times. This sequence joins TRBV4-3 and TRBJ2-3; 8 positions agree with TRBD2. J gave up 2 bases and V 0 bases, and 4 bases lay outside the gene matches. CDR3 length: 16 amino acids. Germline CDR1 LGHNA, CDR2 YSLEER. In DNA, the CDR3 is TGCGCCAGCAGCCAAGACGGGGGGGGGGCCACAGATACGCAGTATTTT. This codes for CASSQDGGGATDTQYF.